The TCR beta chain described here comes from a study of cytomegalovirus exposure and HLA in healthy donors. About the research overall: Assignment to the Caucasian-associated ancestry cluster applied to 75% to 85% of the roughly 420 genotyped donors.

On this clone: Its antigen is still unknown.

The CDR3 loop spans 16 amino acids. Germline CDR1 is MNHEY and CDR2 is SMNVEV (reference sequence). The V and J ends lost 3 bases and 5 bases, in that order; junction bases with no gene match: 9. Regarding the study as a whole: Later analysis placed DRB1 highest and HLA-C lowest in TCR association rates, which differed by HLA locus. Accurate HLA-A and HLA-B prediction from TCR beta sequences was reported for most subjects. For most TCR sequences rarity was the rule, although some public TCRs occurred in many donors.

The PCR was carried out with 60 Vbeta primers and 13 Jbeta primers. The assay was immunoSEQ multiplex PCR, and TCRdb's table has in-frame clones only and misses some. This table has 130,000 or so clones, 75% appearing once. This receptor was identified in a woman aged 40-49 years in good health and CMV-seropositive. What was sequenced was PBMCs. V gene TRBV27 combines with J gene TRBJ2-2, with 7 bases matching TRBD1. This CDR3 is CASSFAAGGPTGELFF. For the CDR3, the DNA is TGTGCCAGCAGTTTTGCGGCAGGGGGACCTACCGGGGAGCTGTTTTTT.